This note documents a single TCR beta chain sequence. The data originate from a study of T cell responses to AZD1222 COVID-19 vaccine. V shed 6 bases and J shed 8 bases, with 13 bases lying between them. Germline values: CDR1 LNHDA, CDR2 SQIVND (reference sequence). The CDR3 sequence is 12 residues long. Here immunoSEQ multiplex PCR was the method, and the copy in TCRdb shows in-frame clones only, minus some. The repertoire holds over 100,000 clones, 75% to 90% seen once, with around 8.7% in the top ten. This sequence joins TRBV19 and TRBJ1-2, with a tentative D call TRBD1 (6 bases). This sequence was found in an adult in good health. The material was peripheral blood, obtained on day 0 of AZD1222 vaccination. CDR3 DNA sequence: TGTGCCAGTAGCCTTATCGGGGGCGGCTACACCTTC. This gives the protein CASSLIGGGYTF.